This T cell receptor beta chain was sequenced during a study of CD4 T cells in relation to SARS-CoV-2 and coronaviruses. About the research overall: TCR beta CDR3s were sequenced after 10-day antigen culture of PBMCs. The restricting HLA molecule for shared crossreactive spike epitopes was mapped. Findings and limits, study-wide: SARS-CoV-2-driven expansion was significantly weaker in crossreactive than monoreactive clones. This crossreactivity analysis covered spike protein alone, no other viral proteins.

Repertoires were generated with immunoSEQ multiplex PCR, while TCRdb's copy carries only in-frame clones and drops some. The sample shows 26,000 or so clones, about 76% of them seen only once. As for this clone: Antigen unknown.

Unexposed donor CD4+ T cells date from about 2011-2018, before the COVID-19 pandemic. After 10 to 11 days of culture, CD4+ T cells were isolated. The sequencing input was CD4+ T cells from PBMCs, cultured in vitro. This TCR came from a human donor in good health.

The CDR3 DNA is TGTGCCAGCAGCCAAGATGGCGGGAGGACTGAGCAGTACTTC. It is translated as CASSQDGGRTEQYF. V usage is TRBV14 and J usage is TRBJ2-7; TRBD2 aligns across 8 bases. This CDR3 spans 14 amino acids. The V segment lost 0 bases and the J segment 7 bases; nucleotides outside the gene matches: 5. Looked up from germline, CDR1 is SGHDN and CDR2 is FVKESK.